The source of this T cell receptor beta chain is a study of vaccination and CD4 T cells after COVID-19. About the study: Each person enrolled got two BNT162b2 or mRNA-1273 vaccine doses.

As for this clonotype: The antigen is unknown.

Treatment noted: approximately nine-day PBMC culture with coronavirus spike peptide pools or control peptides (ViraFEST assay). ViraFEST relied on peptide pools to expand antigen-specific T cells; the TCRs were sequenced afterward. Cultured CD4+ T cells had their DNA profiled by the Oncomine TCR Beta short-read assay. MiXCR, run by TCRdb on the PCR reads, gives a single entry per CDR3 protein. The sample contains around 15,000 distinct CDR3 sequences, roughly 50% of which appear only once. CDR3 size: 14 residues. The V end was cut by 9 bases, the J end by 0 bases, with 13 bases between. V usage is TRBV12-3 or TRBV12-4 and J usage is TRBJ2-3; D might be TRBD1 (6 bases). This clonotype was obtained from a human donor who had recovered from COVID-19. The sample comprised CD4+ T cells from blood, cultured in vitro. DNA of the CDR3: TGTGCCAGTAGACAGGAACTCAGCACAGATACGCAGTATTTT. Its translation: CASRQELSTDTQYF.